Below are 20 T cell receptor beta chains sequenced from a single sample in a study of T cell responses to AZD1222 COVID-19 vaccine. Clones were read by immunoSEQ multiplex PCR, and TCRdb kept only the in-frame ones, dropping some. Of more than 80,000 clones listed, 65% to 90% are singletons. This sample comprised peripheral blood, obtained on day 0 of AZD1222 vaccination. The receptors were sampled from an adult in good health.

The chain has TRBV7-2 and TRBJ1-1; D is unresolved. The CDR3 sequence is 15 residues long. V was trimmed by 1 base and J by 1 base, leaving 10 bases between them. Germline CDR1 is SGHTA and CDR2 is FQGNSA. The CDR3 DNA sequence: TGTGCCAGCAGCTTAGAAGTTCGGAGGAACACTGAAGCTTTCTTT. This translates into CASSLEVRRNTEAFF.

The chain couples TRBV4-2 to TRBJ2-7, with 10 bases lining up with TRBD2. There are 15 residues in the CDR3. Germline V gene data show CDR1 as LGHNA and CDR2 as YNFKEQ. V was clipped by 1 base and J by 5 bases; unmatched bases: 5. CDR3 protein: CASSQGLAGEDEQYF. The CDR3 coding sequence is TGTGCCAGCAGCCAAGGTCTAGCGGGGGAGGACGAGCAGTACTTC.

This chain connects TRBV6-5 to TRBJ1-2; D may be TRBD1 (6 bases). The CDR3 covers 15 residues. The germline V gene encodes CDR1 MNHEY and CDR2 SVGAGI. Trimming shortened V by 6 bases and J by 6 bases, and 20 bases separated the two germline ends. Here the CDR3 reads CASSRSQGNNDGYTF. Here the CDR3 DNA reads TGTGCCAGCAGCAGATCTCAGGGGAATAATGATGGCTACACCTTC.

The V call is TRBV3-1 (or the pseudogene TRBV3-2), the J call TRBJ1-3; a weak D match, TRBD1 (5 bases). This CDR3 region has 15 residues. Germline CDR1 is LGHDT and CDR2 is YNNKEL (reference sequence). Between the trimmed V and J ends, which lost 1 base and 4 bases, there was a span of 11 bases. The CDR3 here is CASSQGQGFGNTIYF. CDR3 DNA sequence: TGTGCCAGCAGCCAAGGCCAGGGTTTCGGAAACACCATATATTTT.

The chain uses TRBV6-6 and TRBJ1-5; TRBD1 matches at 8 bases. The V gene's germline CDR1 is MNHNY and CDR2 SVGAGI (reference sequence). This CDR3 has 14 residues. V trimming: 6 bases; J trimming: 2 bases; junction bases outside the gene matches: 3. The CDR3 region is CASRQGEGNQPQHF. The CDR3 DNA reads TGTGCCAGCAGACAGGGGGAAGGCAATCAGCCCCAGCATTTT.

The chain combines TRBV5-1 with TRBJ2-5, with 9 bases lining up with TRBD2. This CDR3 contains 14 residues. Losses at the gene ends were 4 bases for V and 2 bases for J; bases not matched to a gene: 3. Per the germline V gene, CDR1 is SGHRS and CDR2 is YFSETQ. The CDR3 DNA sequence: TGCGCCAGCAGCATCGGACTAGCGCAAGAGACCCAGTACTTC. It yields the protein CASSIGLAQETQYF.

This chain uses TRBV9 with TRBJ2-5; D tentatively reads TRBD1 or TRBD2 (5 bases each). The CDR3 loop spans 14 amino acids. Deletions cut 5 bases from V and 2 bases from J, with 13 bases between. Germline loops: CDR1 SGDLS, CDR2 YYNGEE. The CDR3 sequence: CASSYSGAQETQYF. CDR3 in DNA: TGTGCCAGCAGTTACTCCGGGGCTCAAGAGACCCAGTACTTC.

This chain links TRBV6-6 with TRBJ2-1; 14 bases are shared with TRBD2. Germline CDR1 MNHNY, CDR2 SVGAGI (reference sequence). The CDR3 is 15 amino acids. Trimming removed 6 bases from V and 9 bases from J; junction bases left unmatched: 7. DNA of the CDR3: TGTGCCAGCAGGACCGGGACTAGCGGGAGAGGTGAGCAGTTCTTC. This codes for CASRTGTSGRGEQFF.

The chain employs TRBV19 and TRBJ2-3; TRBD2 agrees at 8 bases. CDR1 and CDR2 from the germline V gene are LNHDA and SQIVND (reference sequence). V lost 2 bases, J lost 3 bases, and 10 bases stayed unmatched. There are 17 residues in the CDR3. CDR3 loop: CASSIWTSLSDTDTQYF. In DNA, the CDR3 is TGTGCCAGTAGTATATGGACTAGCCTTTCAGATACAGATACGCAGTATTTT.

The chain links TRBV6-1 to TRBJ1-4; a weak D match, TRBD1 (5 bases). Trimming stripped 2 bases from V and 5 bases from J, with 9 bases between. Looked up from germline, CDR1 is MNHNS and CDR2 is SASEGT. The CDR3 runs to 14 residues. CDR3 region: CASSEINRNEKLFF. In DNA, the CDR3 is TGTGCCAGCAGTGAAATAAACAGGAATGAAAAACTGTTTTTT.

The V gene is TRBV28, the J gene TRBJ1-4, with a possible D match to TRBD1 (5 bases). The germline V gene has CDR1 MDHEN and CDR2 SYDVKM. Trimming cost V 8 bases and J 8 bases, with 15 bases left between them. The CDR3 totals 13 residues. The CDR3 loop is CASGDGAGEKLFF. In nucleotides, the CDR3 is TGTGCCAGCGGGGACGGGGCGGGGGAAAAACTGTTTTTT.

V gene TRBV6-7 combines with J gene TRBJ1-1; D call uncertain. TRBV6-7 is labeled an ORF, and its function is uncertain. The CDR3 covers 18 residues. Deletions cut 0 bases from V and 3 bases from J, with 20 bases between. The CDR3 coding sequence is TGTGCCAGCAGTTACTCCCAGACGAGGAGAGGAAGGGACACTGAAGCTTTCTTT. Translating gives CASSYSQTRRGRDTEAFF.

The chain combines TRBV6-5 with TRBJ2-1, with D perhaps matching TRBD2 (7 bases). Between the trimmed V and J ends, which lost 11 bases and 6 bases, there was a span of 20 bases. The germline gives CDR1 MNHEY, CDR2 SVGAGI. There are 14 residues in the CDR3. DNA of the CDR3: TGTGCCGTGGGAGGTAGGGGGGGGCCCAATGAGCAGTTCTTC. Its translation is CAVGGRGGPNEQFF.

This chain links TRBV19 with TRBJ1-5; no reliable D call. Germline CDR1 LNHDA, CDR2 SQIVND (reference sequence). The V end lost 3 bases, the J end lost 4 bases, and 13 bases lay between the germline ends. CDR3 length: 15 residues. CDR3 in amino acids: CASSMVSGANQPQHF. CDR3 nucleotide sequence: TGTGCCAGTAGTATGGTAAGCGGAGCTAATCAGCCCCAGCATTTT.

This chain joins TRBV4-1 and TRBJ2-7, with 7 nucleotides matching TRBD2. CDR1 is MGHRA and CDR2 is YSYEKL in the germline V gene. This CDR3 has 17 residues. Trimming at V came to 4 bases and at J to 1 base, leaving 13 bases not matched to a gene. The CDR3 sequence: CASSRLSAGTTSYEQYF. The CDR3 DNA is TGCGCCAGCAGCCGTCTTTCGGCCGGGACTACATCCTACGAGCAGTACTTC.

J is TRBJ1-6 and V is TRBV3-1 (or the pseudogene TRBV3-2); 7 bases line up with TRBD1. This CDR3 spans 14 amino acids. Losses at the gene ends were 4 bases for V and 9 bases for J; bases not matched to a gene: 6. Germline values: CDR1 LGHDT, CDR2 YNNKEL (reference sequence). CDR3 nucleotide sequence: TGTGCCAGCAGCCGTGAGGGGGCGGGTTCACCCCTCCACTTT. Translation gives CASSREGAGSPLHF.

The chain joins TRBV6-5 to TRBJ1-3, with D unclear. V gave up 4 bases and J gave up 8 bases, with 9 bases separating them. Germline-derived CDR1 and CDR2 are MNHEY and SVGAGI. CDR3 length: 12 residues. CDR3 region: CASSSAGDTIYF. In DNA, the CDR3 is TGTGCCAGCAGTTCCGCCGGGGACACCATATATTTT.

The V gene is TRBV19, the J gene TRBJ1-3, with TRBD1 matching over 7 bases. In germline, CDR1 is LNHDA, CDR2 SQIVND (reference sequence). The CDR3 loop spans 16 amino acids. The junction had 14 bases not matched to a gene; V was cut back by 10 bases and J by 2 bases. CDR3 DNA: TGTGCCACAACCCCTGACAGGGCTTTTCCTGGAAACACCATATATTTT. It translates to CATTPDRAFPGNTIYF.

This clone was counted a single time. This chain links TRBV4-1 with TRBJ2-1; D might be TRBD1 (5 bases). Germline V gene sequence: CDR1 MGHRA, CDR2 YSYEKL. Trimming cost V 1 base and J 8 bases, with 12 bases left between them. CDR3 length equals 14 residues. The CDR3 sequence: CASSQGFQGDEQFF. CDR3 DNA: TGCGCCAGCAGCCAAGGGTTTCAAGGGGATGAGCAGTTCTTC.

In its sample, this clone was seen once. The chain couples TRBV5-5 to TRBJ1-5; 10 positions match TRBD1. The CDR3 consists of 17 residues. V was pared by 2 bases and J by 0 bases, with 5 bases of the junction left unmatched. The germline CDR1 and CDR2 sequences are SGHKS and YYEKEE (reference sequence). This CDR3 is CASSFGQGGNSNQPQHF. The DNA for the CDR3 is TGTGCCAGCAGCTTCGGACAGGGGGGCAATAGCAATCAGCCCCAGCATTTT.